Described below is a single TCR beta chain sequence and its context. No antigen is known for it. The sample comes from a study of identifying expanded T cells in peripheral blood. Study conclusions and caveats: Across healthy donors, higher total template counts meant significantly greater roughly two-week count variance.

V shed 1 base and J shed 4 bases, with 10 bases lying between them. The CDR3 covers 14 residues. CDR1 is SGHVS, CDR2 FQNEAQ, per germline. Only in-frame clones appear in the TCRdb table, and some are missing; sequencing was by immunoSEQ multiplex PCR. The repertoire holds about 78,000 clones, with more than 75% as singletons. Material: blood. This TCR was sampled from a person aged 18-70 years in good health. This chain joins TRBV7-8 and TRBJ1-1; perhaps TRBD1 as D (5 bases). CDR3 sequence: CASSLDQGGTEAFF. The CDR3 nucleotides are TGTGCCAGCAGCTTAGATCAGGGAGGCACTGAAGCTTTCTTT.